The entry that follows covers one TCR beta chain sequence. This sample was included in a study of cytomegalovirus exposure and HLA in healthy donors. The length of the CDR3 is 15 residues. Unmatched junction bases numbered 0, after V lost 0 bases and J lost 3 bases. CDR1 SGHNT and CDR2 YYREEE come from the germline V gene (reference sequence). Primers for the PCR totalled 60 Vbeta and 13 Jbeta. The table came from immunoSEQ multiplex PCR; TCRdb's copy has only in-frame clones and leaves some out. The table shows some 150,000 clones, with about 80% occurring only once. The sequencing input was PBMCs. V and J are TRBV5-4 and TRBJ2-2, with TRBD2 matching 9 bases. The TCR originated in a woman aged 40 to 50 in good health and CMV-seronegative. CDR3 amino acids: CASSLERGDTGELFF. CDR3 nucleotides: TGTGCCAGCAGCTTGGAGCGGGGGGACACCGGGGAGCTGTTTTTT.